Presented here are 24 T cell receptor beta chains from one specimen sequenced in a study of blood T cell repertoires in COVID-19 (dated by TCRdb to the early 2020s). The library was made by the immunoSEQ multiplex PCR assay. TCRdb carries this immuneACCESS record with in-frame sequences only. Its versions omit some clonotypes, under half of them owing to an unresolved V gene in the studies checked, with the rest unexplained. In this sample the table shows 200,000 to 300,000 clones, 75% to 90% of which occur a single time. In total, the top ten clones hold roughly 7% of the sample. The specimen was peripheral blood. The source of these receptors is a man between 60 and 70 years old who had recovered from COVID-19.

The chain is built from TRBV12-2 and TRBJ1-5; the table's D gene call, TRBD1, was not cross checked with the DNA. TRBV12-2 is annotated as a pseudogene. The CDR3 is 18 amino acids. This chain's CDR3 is CASRLTTRGTGGNQPQHF. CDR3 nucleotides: TGTGCAAGTCGCTTAACAACCCGCGGGACAGGGGGCAATCAGCCCCAGCATTTT.

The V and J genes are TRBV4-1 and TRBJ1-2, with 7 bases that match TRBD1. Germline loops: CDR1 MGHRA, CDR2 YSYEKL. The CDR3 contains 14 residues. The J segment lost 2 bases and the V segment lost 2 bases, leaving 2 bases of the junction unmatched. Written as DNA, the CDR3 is TGCGCCAGCAGCCAAAGGGGGCCAAACTATGGCTACACCTTC. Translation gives CASSQRGPNYGYTF.

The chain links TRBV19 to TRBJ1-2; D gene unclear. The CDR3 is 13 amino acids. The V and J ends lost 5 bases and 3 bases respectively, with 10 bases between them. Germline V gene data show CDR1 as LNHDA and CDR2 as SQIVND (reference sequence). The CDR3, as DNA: TGTGCCAGTAGTCCCGGGAGAGACTATGGCTACACCTTC. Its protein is CASSPGRDYGYTF.

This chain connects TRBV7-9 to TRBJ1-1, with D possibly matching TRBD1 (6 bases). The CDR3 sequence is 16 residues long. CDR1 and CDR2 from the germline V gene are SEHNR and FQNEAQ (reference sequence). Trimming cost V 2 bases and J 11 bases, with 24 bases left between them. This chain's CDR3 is CASSLRGGQGAREAFF. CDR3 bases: TGTGCCAGCAGCTTAAGAGGGGGACAAGGGGCTCGAGAGGCTTTCTTT. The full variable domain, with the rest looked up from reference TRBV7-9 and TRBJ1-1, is DTGVSQNPRHKITKRGQNVTFRCDPISEHNRLYWYRQTLGQGPEFLTYFQNEAQLEKSRLLSDRFSAERPKGSFSTLEIQRTEQGDSAMYLCASSLRGGQGAREAFFGQGTRLTVV.

CDR3 loop: CASSNGRDIPFLRGPLHF. The DNA of the CDR3 is TGTGCCAGTAGTAATGGCAGGGACATCCCTTTTTTAAGGGGACCCCTCCACTTT. The V call is TRBV19, the J call TRBJ1-6, with a possible D match to TRBD1 (6 bases). The V end was cut by 4 bases, the J end by 12 bases, with 28 bases between. This CDR3 is 18 amino acids long. In germline, CDR1 is LNHDA, CDR2 SQIVND (reference sequence).

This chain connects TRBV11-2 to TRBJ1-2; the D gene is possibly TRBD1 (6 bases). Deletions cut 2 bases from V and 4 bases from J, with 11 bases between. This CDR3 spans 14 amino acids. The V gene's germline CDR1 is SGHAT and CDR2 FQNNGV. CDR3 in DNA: TGTGCCAGCAGCTTAACAGGGAATCTCTATGGCTACACCTTC. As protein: CASSLTGNLYGYTF. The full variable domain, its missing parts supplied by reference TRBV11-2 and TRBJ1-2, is EAGVAQSPRYKIIEKRQSVAFWCNPISGHATLYWYQQILGQGPKLLIQFQNNGVVDDSQLPKDRFSAERLKGVDSTLKIQPAKLEDSAVYLCASSLTGNLYGYTFGSGTRLTVV.

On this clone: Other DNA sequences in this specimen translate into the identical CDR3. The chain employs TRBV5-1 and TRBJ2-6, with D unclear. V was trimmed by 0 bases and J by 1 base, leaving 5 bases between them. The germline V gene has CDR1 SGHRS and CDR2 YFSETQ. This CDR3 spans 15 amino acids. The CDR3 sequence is CASSLAGSGANVLTF. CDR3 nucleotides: TGCGCCAGCAGCTTGGCGGGTTCTGGGGCCAACGTCCTGACTTTC. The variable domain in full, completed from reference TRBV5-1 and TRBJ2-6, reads KAGVTQTPRYLIKTRGQQVTLSCSPISGHRSVSWYQQTPGQGLQFLFEYFSETQRNKGNFPGRFSGRQFSNSRSEMNVSTLELGDSALYLCASSLAGSGANVLTFGAGSRLTVL.

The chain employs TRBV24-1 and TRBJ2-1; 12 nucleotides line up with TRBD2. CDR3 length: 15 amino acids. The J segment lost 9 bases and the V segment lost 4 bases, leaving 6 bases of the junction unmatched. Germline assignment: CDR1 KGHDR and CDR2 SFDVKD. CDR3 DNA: TGTGCCACCAGTGACCCTAGCGGGGGGGCTGGTGAGCAGTTCTTC. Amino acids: CATSDPSGGAGEQFF.

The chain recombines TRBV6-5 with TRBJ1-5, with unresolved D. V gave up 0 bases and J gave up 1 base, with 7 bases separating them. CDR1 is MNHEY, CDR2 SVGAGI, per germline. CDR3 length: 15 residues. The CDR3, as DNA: TGTGCCAGCAGTTACTCGTTCCTGAGCAATCAGCCCCAGCATTTT. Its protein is CASSYSFLSNQPQHF.

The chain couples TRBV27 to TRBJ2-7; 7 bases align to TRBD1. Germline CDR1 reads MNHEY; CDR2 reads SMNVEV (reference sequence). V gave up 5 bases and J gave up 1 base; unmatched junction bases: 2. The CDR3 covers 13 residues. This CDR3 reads CASSRQGSYEQYV. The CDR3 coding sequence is TGTGCCAGCAGTAGACAGGGATCCTACGAGCAGTACGTC.

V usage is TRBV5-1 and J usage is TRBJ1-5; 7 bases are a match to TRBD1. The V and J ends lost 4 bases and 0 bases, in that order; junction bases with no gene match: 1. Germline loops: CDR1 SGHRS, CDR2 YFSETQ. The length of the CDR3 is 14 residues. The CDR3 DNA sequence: TGCGCCAGCAGCACAGGGGATAGCAATCAGCCCCAGCATTTT. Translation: CASSTGDSNQPQHF.

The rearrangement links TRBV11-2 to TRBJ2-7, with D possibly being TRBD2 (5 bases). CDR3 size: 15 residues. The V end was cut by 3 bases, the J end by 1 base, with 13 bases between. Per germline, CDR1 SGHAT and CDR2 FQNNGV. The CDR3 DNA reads TGTGCCAGCAGCTTGTCACGGGGATGGTCCTACGAGCAGTACTTC. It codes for CASSLSRGWSYEQYF.

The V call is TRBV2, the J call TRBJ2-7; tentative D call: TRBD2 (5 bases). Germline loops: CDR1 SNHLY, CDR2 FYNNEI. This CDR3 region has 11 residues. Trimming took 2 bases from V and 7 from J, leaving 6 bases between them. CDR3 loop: CASSEKREQYF. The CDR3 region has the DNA TGTGCCAGCAGTGAAAAGCGGGAGCAGTACTTC.

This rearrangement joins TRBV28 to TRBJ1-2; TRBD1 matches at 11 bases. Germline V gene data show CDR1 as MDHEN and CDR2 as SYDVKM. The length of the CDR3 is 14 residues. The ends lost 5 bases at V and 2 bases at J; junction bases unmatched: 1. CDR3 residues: CASSRTGGNYGYTF. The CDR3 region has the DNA TGTGCCAGCAGTAGGACAGGGGGCAACTATGGCTACACCTTC.

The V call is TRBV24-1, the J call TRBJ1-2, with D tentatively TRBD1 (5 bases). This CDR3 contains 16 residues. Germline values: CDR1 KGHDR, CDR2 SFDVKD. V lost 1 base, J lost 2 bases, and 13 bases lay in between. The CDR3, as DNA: TGTGCCACCAGTGATTTTGAGCGGGGGGGAAACTATGGCTACACCTTC. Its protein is CATSDFERGGNYGYTF.

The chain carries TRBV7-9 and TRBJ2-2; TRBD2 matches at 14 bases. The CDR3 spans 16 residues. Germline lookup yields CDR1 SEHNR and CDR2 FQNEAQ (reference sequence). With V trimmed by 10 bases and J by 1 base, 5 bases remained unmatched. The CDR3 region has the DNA TGTGCCATCGGACTAGCGGGGGGATTGAACACCGGGGAGCTGTTTTTT. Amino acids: CAIGLAGGLNTGELFF.

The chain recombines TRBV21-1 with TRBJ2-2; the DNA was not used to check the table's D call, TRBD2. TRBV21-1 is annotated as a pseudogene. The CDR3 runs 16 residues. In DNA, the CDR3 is TGTGCCAGCAGCAAGGTGGGACTGGATAACACCGGGGAGCTGTTTTTT. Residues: CASSKVGLDNTGELFF.

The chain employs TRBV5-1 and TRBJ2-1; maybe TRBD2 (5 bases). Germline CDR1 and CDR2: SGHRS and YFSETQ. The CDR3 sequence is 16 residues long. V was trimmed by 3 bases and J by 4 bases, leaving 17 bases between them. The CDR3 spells CASSSDPREWYNEQFF. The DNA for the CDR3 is TGCGCCAGCAGCTCAGATCCGAGGGAATGGTACAATGAGCAGTTCTTC.

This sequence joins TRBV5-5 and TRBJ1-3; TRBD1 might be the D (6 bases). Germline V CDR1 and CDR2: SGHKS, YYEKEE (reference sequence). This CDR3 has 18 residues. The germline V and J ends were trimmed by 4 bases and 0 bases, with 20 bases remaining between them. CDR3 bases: TGTGCCAGCAGCCAGATGGGGGCCGCAACGAGCTCTGGAAACACCATATATTTT. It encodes CASSQMGAATSSGNTIYF.

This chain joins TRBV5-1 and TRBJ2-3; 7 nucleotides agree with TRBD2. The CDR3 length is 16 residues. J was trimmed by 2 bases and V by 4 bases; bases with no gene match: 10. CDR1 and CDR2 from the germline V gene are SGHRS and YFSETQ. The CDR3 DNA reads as TGCGCCAGCAGCATGGCTAGCGGACTGAACACAGATACGCAGTATTTT. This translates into CASSMASGLNTDTQYF.

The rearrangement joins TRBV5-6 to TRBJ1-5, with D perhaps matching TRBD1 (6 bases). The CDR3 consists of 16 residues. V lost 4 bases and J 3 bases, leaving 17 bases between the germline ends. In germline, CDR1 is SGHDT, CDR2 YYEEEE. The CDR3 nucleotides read TGTGCCAGCAGCCCCAAGGGGGTGGGGAACAATCAGCCCCAGCATTTT. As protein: CASSPKGVGNNQPQHF.

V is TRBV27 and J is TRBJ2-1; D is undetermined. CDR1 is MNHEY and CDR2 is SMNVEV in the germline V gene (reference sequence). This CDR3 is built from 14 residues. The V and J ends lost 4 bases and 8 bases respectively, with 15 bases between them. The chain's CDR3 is CASSSLDRGYEQFF. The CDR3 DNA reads TGTGCCAGCAGTTCCCTTGACCGCGGTTATGAGCAGTTCTTC.

The CDR3 DNA follows: TGCGCCAGCAGCTTGTCTGCGGGGGGTCACAATGAGCAGTTCTTC. Protein: CASSLSAGGHNEQFF. The gene calls are TRBV5-1 and TRBJ2-1, with 8 bases that match TRBD2. The germline V gene has CDR1 SGHRS and CDR2 YFSETQ. CDR3 size: 15 residues. V shed 1 base, J shed 5 bases, and the junction held 5 bases outside the gene matches.

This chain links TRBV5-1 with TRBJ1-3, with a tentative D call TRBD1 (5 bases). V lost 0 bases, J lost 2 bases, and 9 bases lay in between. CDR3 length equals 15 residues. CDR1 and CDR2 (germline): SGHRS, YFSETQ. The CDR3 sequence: CASSLGGAAGNTIYF. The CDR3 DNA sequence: TGCGCCAGCAGCTTGGGGGGCGCCGCTGGAAACACCATATATTTT. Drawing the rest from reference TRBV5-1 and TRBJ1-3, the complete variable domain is KAGVTQTPRYLIKTRGQQVTLSCSPISGHRSVSWYQQTPGQGLQFLFEYFSETQRNKGNFPGRFSGRQFSNSRSEMNVSTLELGDSALYLCASSLGGAAGNTIYFGEGSWLTVV.